This T cell receptor (beta chain) was found in a study of cytomegalovirus exposure and HLA in healthy donors (dated by TCRdb to 2015 to 2018). At the level of the whole study: According to an earlier analysis of a few hundred of the donors, about 180 million T cells yielded over 90 million unique TCR beta sequences and about 300 Gb of sequence data. Roughly 300 gigabases of sequencing data and tens of millions of unique TCR sequences made up an early release that covered 640 HLA-typed donors. Of the roughly 420 genotyped donors, 75% to 85% were placed in the genetic ancestry cluster associated with self-reported Caucasian donors. The study aimed to test whether cataloging public T cell receptors could reveal signatures of past pathogen exposure. The study profiled the T cell repertoires of 500 to 800 subjects by immunosequencing and related them to cytomegalovirus serostatus. Besides the first cohort of 550 to 750 subjects, a separate validation cohort made up of over a hundred different subjects was used. To predict cytomegalovirus infection status, the study combined high-throughput TCR immunosequencing, statistical association of individual TCRs with disease status, and machine learning. A later analysis re-analyzed previously published TCR beta repertoires from about 600 donors and added high-resolution HLA genotyping to study TCR occurrence patterns. In the later analysis, no new phenotypic data were used to find candidate immune exposures; instead, reliance was placed on TCR beta sequences and their occurrence across donors. In an earlier analysis of roughly 600 of the donors, high-throughput TCR beta sequencing was used to judge whether each TCR beta V gene segment behaved as functional or pseudogenic. Alongside the repertoire data, information on donor age, sex, ethnicity and CMV serostatus was compiled. Genome-wide SNP genotypes for about 60% of the roughly 670 donors were used in a later genetic analysis, which treated that subset as a discovery cohort. All discovery cohort repertoires had been generated using a single sequencing platform. HLA typing included class I and class II loci at four-digit resolution. The number of typed donors differed by locus: roughly 629-640 for A, B, C, DRB1 and DQB1; 500 to 550 for DQA1; over 600 for DPA1; and around 490 for DPB1. Because of strong linkage in the cohort, roughly five DR-DQ haplotypes were treated as single units for association and clustering. Among around 400 genotyped donors of the cohort, an average of around 220,000 unique TCR beta nucleotide sequences was sequenced per donor, of which 15% to 20% were non-productive.

The cohort was made up of approximately 670 healthy bone marrow donors. At the time of sampling, all cohort members were nominally healthy, though unrecorded immune exposures were likely present. The donor was CMV seronegative and was included in the group of 352 seronegative cohort members. Each donor provided a peripheral blood sample, and peripheral blood mononuclear cells were used for TCR beta sequencing. The Qiagen DNeasy Blood Extraction Kit was used to extract genomic DNA from the blood cell samples. Study-wide findings and limitations: A cluster of highly shared sequence variants was judged likely to represent a technical artifact of the sequencing pipeline. A later analysis associated 15,000 to 20,000 TCR beta sequences with specific HLA alleles at a false discovery rate of 0.05. Across donors, most TCR sequences were observed very rarely, whereas some public TCRs were present in many individuals. Because HLA typing was missing for some donors at each locus, association tests included only the typed subset. In both the original and validation cohorts, the classifier was reported to diagnose cytomegalovirus status with high specificity and sensitivity. Immune exposure information for the cohort was limited to CMV serostatus. According to a later analysis, TCR association rates differed among HLA loci, with DRB1 alleles showing the most associated TCRs and HLA-C alleles showing the fewest. Correlated functional status among segregating V segments might be attributable to linkage disequilibrium, but an unknown experimental factor could not be ruled out. In a later analysis, HLA-associated TCR beta chains were found to be more clonally expanded and to have lower generation probabilities than equally common non-associated chains. According to the authors, the approach could potentially be generalized to other disease states and immunological phenotypes. Some IMGT-functional V segments, including TRBV6-2 and TRBV6-3, could not be told apart with the 87-base-pair reads, so those segments were excluded. A later genetic analysis associated a missense DCLRE1C variant with V-gene and J-gene trimming of TCR beta chains, and an independent cohort replicated the association. According to a later analysis, parvovirus B19, influenza, CMV and Epstein-Barr virus appeared linked to several top co-occurrence clusters. In vitro tests confirmed that a few of the cytomegalovirus-associated TCR beta chains recognize cytomegalovirus antigens. A further reported finding was that TCR beta sequences accurately predicted the HLA-A and HLA-B alleles for most subjects in the first cohort. A total of 164 TCR beta chains were listed by the study as associated with cytomegalovirus. In an earlier analysis of fewer than 750 of the donors, most TCR beta V segments were observed in productive rearrangements about 90% or about 30% of the time, broadly matching IMGT annotations. Over 15 rarely observed V segments, including chromosome 9 orphons, were excluded from the earlier analysis of several hundred of the donors because counts were too low. Strong co-occurrence of HLA alleles, especially DR and DQ, made assigning TCR associations to individual alleles difficult. In a later genetic analysis, fewer N-insertions in productive TCRs were reported among donors in an Asian-associated ancestry cluster than the roughly 640-donor mean. In this cohort, only TCR beta chains were sequenced, and detectable features were limited by the absence of alpha or paired-chain data. Roughly uniform sequencing depth across donors was assumed in presence/absence analyses, although this assumption may not hold. In a later analysis, most CMV-associated TCR beta chains were found to appear HLA-restricted, with HLA associations seemingly driven largely by CMV exposure.

From cysteine to phenylalanine, the CDR3 is 15 amino acids long. CDR3 DNA is the only sequence kept; it has 45 bases, read in frame from the first base. The germline ends are 12 bases apart after V is trimmed by 0 bases and J by 3 bases. In the germline V gene, CDR1 corresponds to MGHDK and CDR2 to SYGVNS. The library was generated by the immunoSEQ multiplex PCR assay. For the multiplex PCR, a mixture combining 60 forward primers for TCR Vbeta segments and 13 reverse primers for TCR Jbeta segments was used. The CDR3 region of rearranged TCR beta genes was amplified from genomic DNA with a multiplex PCR assay. Amplified TCR beta libraries were sequenced as 87-base-pair reads on the Illumina HiSeq System. As for the authors' bioinformatics: Across the 500 to 850 repertoires, a later analysis counted some 80 million unique TCR beta chains, approximately 12 million of which were shared by at least two donors. To remove PCR and sequencing errors, raw reads were error-corrected and collapsed into unique sequences using a nearest-neighbor algorithm that merged closely related sequences. Alignment of CDR3 sequences to IMGT reference sequences was used to assign V, D and J gene segments. For a sequence to be retained, a match of at least six nucleotides was required to both a V gene segment and a J gene segment. Rearrangements were called productive when the CDR3 lacked stop codons and stayed in frame with V and J; all others were non-productive. Following IMGT convention, CDR3 was defined as the stretch from the second conserved V-encoded cysteine up to the conserved J-encoded phenylalanine. The earlier analysis of 500 to 600 of the donors excluded sequences that lacked an unambiguous match to a single V gene segment. An earlier analysis of a few hundred of the donors called V segments functional above 56.7% productive rearrangements and segregating when the between-donor standard deviation exceeded 5%. A statistical classification framework was developed to diagnose cytomegalovirus status using the catalog of TCR beta chain sequences. A later analysis assigned V and J genes by comparing TCR nucleotide sequences with IMGT/GENE-DB human TR gene sequences. A later analysis assigned CDR3 sequences and most-parsimonious VDJ recombination scenarios with the TCRdist pipeline. In a later analysis, each TCR beta chain was defined by its CDR3 amino acid sequence together with its V-gene family, and reads without a unique V-gene family were excluded. In a later analysis, around 600 highly shared, low-generation-probability nucleotide sequences were removed to address suspected cross-contamination and a sequencing artifact. In a later analysis, a clonal expansion index was calculated for each public chain from normalized within-repertoire ranks of inferred template counts. A later analysis computed generation probabilities with a VDJ recombination model fitted to out-of-frame rearrangements, and checked the results against IGoR. A later analysis scored TCR-TCR, TCR-HLA and TCR-CMV co-occurrence with hypergeometric tests, applying a repertoire-size bias correction to TCR pairs. To estimate false discovery rates, a later analysis permuted the HLA or CMV assignments 20 times. In a later analysis, co-occurring TCRs were grouped using DBSCAN, and TCRdist sequence similarity was added for clustering within HLA-allele-positive subsets. Co-occurrence clustering excluded repertoires with fewer than 30,000 or more than 120,000 public chains, plus five with anomalous nucleotide sharing. TCRdb took over this immuneACCESS table, retaining in-frame rearrangements with V and J assigned. Such tables are incomplete; in checked studies, under half of the missing clones stem from an unresolved V gene, and the remainder is unexplained. V, J and clone size were drawn from that table, and D and trimming were deduced from the DNA. Recorded for this sample are 90,000 to 100,000 clones; around 74% of them occurred a single time. Of the sample, about 1.7% is held by the ten largest clones.

This clone showed up just a few times. No cognate antigen has been identified for it. Base qualities are not at hand, and no much larger clone is one base apart. Sample: PBMCs. The sequence joins TRBV25-1 to TRBJ2-7; a confident D gene designation cannot be given. The clonotype was recovered from a male donor in good health and CMV-seronegative. Read as DNA, the sequence is TGTGCCAGCAGTGAATATATCGCCGGGTTCTACGAGCAGTACTTC. Translated, this is CASSEYIAGFYEQYF.